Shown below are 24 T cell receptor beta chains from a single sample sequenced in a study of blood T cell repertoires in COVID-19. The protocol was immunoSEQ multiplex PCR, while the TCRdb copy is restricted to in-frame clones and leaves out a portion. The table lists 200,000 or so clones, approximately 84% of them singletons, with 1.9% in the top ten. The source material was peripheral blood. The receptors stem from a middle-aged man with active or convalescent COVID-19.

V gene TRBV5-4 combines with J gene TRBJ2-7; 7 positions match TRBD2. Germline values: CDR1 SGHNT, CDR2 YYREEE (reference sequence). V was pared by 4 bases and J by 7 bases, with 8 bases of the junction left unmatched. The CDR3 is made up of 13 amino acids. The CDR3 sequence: CASSPRGEGEQYF. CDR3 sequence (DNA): TGTGCCAGCAGCCCCCGGGGGGAAGGGGAGCAGTACTTC. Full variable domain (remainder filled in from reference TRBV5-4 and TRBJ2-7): ETGVTQSPTHLIKTRGQQVTLRCSSQSGHNTVSWYQQALGQGPQFIFQYYREEENGRGNFPPRFSGLQFPNYSSELNVNALELDDSALYLCASSPRGEGEQYFGPGTRLTVT.

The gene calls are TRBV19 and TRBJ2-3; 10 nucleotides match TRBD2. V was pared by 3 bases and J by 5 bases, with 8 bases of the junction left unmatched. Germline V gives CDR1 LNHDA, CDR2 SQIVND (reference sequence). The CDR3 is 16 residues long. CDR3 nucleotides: TGTGCCAGTAGTATTCGAGCGGGAGGGCCGAGAGATACGCAGTATTTT. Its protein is CASSIRAGGPRDTQYF.

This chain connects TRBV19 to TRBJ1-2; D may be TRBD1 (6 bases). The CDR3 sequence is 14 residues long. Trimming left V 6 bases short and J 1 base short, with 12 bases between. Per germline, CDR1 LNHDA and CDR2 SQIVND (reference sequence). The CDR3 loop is CASSSGVLNYGYTF. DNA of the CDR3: TGTGCCAGTAGCTCAGGGGTCCTTAACTATGGCTACACCTTC.

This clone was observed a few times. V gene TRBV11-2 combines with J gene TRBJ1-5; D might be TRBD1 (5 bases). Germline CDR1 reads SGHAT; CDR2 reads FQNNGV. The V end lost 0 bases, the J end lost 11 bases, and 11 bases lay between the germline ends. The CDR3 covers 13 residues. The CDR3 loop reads CASSLDRGRSQHF. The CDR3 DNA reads TGTGCCAGCAGCTTAGATCGGGGGAGATCCCAGCATTTT.

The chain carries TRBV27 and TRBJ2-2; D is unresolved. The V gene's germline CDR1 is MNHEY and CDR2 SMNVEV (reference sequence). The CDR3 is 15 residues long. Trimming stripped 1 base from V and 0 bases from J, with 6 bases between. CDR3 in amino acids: CASSLWAPNTGELFF. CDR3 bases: TGTGCCAGCAGTTTATGGGCACCGAACACCGGGGAGCTGTTTTTT.

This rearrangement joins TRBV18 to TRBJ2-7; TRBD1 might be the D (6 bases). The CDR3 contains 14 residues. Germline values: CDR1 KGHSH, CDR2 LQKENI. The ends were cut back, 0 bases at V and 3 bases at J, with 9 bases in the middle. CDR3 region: CASSPPLGGYEQYF. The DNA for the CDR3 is TGTGCCAGCTCACCACCGTTAGGGGGCTACGAGCAGTACTTC.

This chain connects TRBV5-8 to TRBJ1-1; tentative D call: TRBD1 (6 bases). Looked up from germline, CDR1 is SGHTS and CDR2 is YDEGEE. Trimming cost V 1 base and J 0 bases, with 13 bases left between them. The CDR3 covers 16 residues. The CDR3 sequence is CASSLLGGDMNTEAFF. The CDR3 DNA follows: TGTGCCAGCAGCTTGCTAGGGGGGGATATGAACACTGAAGCTTTCTTT. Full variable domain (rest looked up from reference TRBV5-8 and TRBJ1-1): EAGVTQSPTHLIKTRGQQATLRCSPISGHTSVYWYQQALGLGLQFLLWYDEGEERNRGNFPPRFSGRQFPNYSSELNVNALELEDSALYLCASSLLGGDMNTEAFFGQGTRLTVV.

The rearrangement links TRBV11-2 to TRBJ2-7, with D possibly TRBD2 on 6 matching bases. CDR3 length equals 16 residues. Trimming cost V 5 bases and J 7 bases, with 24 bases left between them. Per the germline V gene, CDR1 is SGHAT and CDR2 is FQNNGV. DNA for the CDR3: TGTGCCAGCAGCCAAATCTTTGCTAGCGACCCCTGGGAGCAGTACTTC. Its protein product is CASSQIFASDPWEQYF.

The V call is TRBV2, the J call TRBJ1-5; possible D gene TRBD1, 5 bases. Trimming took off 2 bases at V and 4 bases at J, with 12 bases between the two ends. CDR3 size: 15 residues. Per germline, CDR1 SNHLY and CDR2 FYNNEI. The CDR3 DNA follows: TGTGCCAGCAGTGAACAGTGGGGGGTTAATCAGCCCCAGCATTTT. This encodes CASSEQWGVNQPQHF.

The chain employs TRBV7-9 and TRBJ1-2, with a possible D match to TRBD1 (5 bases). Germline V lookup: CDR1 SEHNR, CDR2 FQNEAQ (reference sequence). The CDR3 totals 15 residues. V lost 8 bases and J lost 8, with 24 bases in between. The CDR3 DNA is TGTGCCAGCCCCAAAACCCCCGGCAGGGTGGGGGGCTACACCTTC. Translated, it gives CASPKTPGRVGGYTF. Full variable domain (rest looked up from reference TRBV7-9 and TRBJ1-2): DTGVSQNPRHKITKRGQNVTFRCDPISEHNRLYWYRQTLGQGPEFLTYFQNEAQLEKSRLLSDRFSAERPKGSFSTLEIQRTEQGDSAMYLCASPKTPGRVGGYTFGSGTRLTVV.

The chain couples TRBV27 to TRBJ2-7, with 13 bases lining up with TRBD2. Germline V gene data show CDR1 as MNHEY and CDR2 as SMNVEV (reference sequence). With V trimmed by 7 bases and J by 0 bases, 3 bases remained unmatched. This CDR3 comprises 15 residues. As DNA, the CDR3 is TGTGCCAGCAAGGGGACTAGCGGGGCCTCCTACGAGCAGTACTTC. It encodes CASKGTSGASYEQYF.

CDR3 region: CASSGRTTTYEQYF. The CDR3 DNA sequence: TGTGCCAGCAGTGGAAGGACAACAACCTACGAGCAGTACTTC. J is TRBJ2-7 and V is TRBV2; D is possibly TRBD1 (5 bases). Germline V gene data show CDR1 as SNHLY and CDR2 as FYNNEI. This CDR3 is 14 amino acids long. V was shortened by 4 bases and J by 2 bases, with 12 bases between the two germline ends.

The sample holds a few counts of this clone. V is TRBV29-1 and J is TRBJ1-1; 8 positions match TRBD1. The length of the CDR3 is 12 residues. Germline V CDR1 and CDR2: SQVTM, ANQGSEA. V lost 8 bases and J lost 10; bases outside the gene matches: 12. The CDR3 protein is CSTSQGAAGAFF. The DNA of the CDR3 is TGCAGCACCTCCCAGGGGGCCGCGGGAGCTTTCTTT.

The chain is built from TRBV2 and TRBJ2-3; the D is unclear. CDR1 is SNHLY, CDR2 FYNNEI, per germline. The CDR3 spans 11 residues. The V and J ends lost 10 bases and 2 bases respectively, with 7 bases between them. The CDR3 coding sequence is TGTGCCACCGGGTACACAGATACGCAGTATTTT. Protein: CATGYTDTQYF.

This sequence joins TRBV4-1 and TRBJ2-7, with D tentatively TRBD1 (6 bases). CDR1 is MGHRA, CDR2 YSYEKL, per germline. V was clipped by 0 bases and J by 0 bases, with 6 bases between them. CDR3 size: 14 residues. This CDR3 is CASSQEDSSYEQYF. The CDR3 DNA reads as TGCGCCAGCAGCCAAGAGGACAGCTCCTACGAGCAGTACTTC.

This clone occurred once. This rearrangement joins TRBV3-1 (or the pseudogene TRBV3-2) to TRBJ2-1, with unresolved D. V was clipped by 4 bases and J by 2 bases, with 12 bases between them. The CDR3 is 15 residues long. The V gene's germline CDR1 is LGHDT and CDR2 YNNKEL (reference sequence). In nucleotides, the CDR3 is TGTGCCAGCAGCCGCGGCAACTCGCCCTACAATGAGCAGTTCTTC. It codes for CASSRGNSPYNEQFF.

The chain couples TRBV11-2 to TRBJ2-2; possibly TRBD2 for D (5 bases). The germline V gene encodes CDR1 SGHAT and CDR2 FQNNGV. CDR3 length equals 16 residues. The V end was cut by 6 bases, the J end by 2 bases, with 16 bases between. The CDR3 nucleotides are TGTGCCAGCAGGCGCGATTTGGGGAGTAACACCGGGGAGCTGTTTTTT. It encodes CASRRDLGSNTGELFF.

CDR3 DNA sequence: TGTGCCAGCACCACGGACAGTAGCTCTGGAAACACCATATATTTT. Encoded protein: CASTTDSSSGNTIYF. The chain recombines TRBV6-5 with TRBJ1-3, with a weak D call TRBD1 (6 bases). The germline CDR1 and CDR2 sequences are MNHEY and SVGAGI. The CDR3 extends over 15 amino acids. V gave up 7 bases and J gave up 0 bases, with 13 bases separating them.

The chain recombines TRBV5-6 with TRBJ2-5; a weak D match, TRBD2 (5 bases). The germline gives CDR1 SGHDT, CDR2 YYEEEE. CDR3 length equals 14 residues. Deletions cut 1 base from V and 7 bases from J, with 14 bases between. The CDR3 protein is CASSLLGTGGTQYF. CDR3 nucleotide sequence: TGTGCCAGCAGCTTGCTGGGAACTGGAGGGACCCAGTACTTC.

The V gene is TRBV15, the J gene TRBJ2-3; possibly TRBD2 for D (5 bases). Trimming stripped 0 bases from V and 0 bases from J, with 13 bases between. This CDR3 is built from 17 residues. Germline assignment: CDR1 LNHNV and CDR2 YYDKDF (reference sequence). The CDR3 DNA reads TGTGCCACCAGCAGAGATAACGAGCGGAGGAGCACAGATACGCAGTATTTT. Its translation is CATSRDNERRSTDTQYF. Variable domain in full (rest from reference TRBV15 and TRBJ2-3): DAMVIQNPRYQVTQFGKPVTLSCSQTLNHNVMYWYQQKSSQAPKLLFHYYDKDFNNEADTPDNFQSRRPNTSFCFLDIRSPGLGDTAMYLCATSRDNERRSTDTQYFGPGTRLTVL.

Here the CDR3 DNA reads TGTGCCTGGACCCTCCCCGGACAGGGGAATGAAAAACTGTTTTTT. As protein: CAWTLPGQGNEKLFF. The V gene is TRBV30, the J gene TRBJ1-4; 9 bases line up with TRBD1. This CDR3 spans 15 amino acids. With V trimmed by 4 bases and J by 5 bases, 8 bases remained unmatched. CDR1 and CDR2 (germline): GTSNPN, SVGIG (reference sequence).

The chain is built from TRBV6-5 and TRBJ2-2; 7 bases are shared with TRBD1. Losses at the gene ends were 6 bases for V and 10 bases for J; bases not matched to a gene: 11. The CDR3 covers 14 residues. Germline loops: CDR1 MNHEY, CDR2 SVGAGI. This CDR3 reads CASSRDRKSSELFF. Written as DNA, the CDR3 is TGTGCCAGCAGCCGGGACAGAAAATCCTCGGAGCTGTTTTTT.

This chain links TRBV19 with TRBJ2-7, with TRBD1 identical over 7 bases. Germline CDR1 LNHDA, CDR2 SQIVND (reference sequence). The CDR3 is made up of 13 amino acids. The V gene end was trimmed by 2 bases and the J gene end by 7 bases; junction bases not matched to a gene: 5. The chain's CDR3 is CASSINGQEEQYF. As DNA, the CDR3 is TGTGCCAGTAGTATAAACGGACAGGAGGAGCAGTACTTC. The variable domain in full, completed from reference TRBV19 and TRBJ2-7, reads DGGITQSPKYLFRKEGQNVTLSCEQNLNHDAMYWYRQDPGQGLRLIYYSQIVNDFQKGDIAEGYSVSREKKESFPLTVTSAQKNPTAFYLCASSINGQEEQYFGPGTRLTVT.

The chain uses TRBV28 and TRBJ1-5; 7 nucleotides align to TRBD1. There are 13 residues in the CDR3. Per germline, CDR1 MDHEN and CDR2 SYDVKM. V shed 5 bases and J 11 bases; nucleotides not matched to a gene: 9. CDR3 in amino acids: CASSHRGGDAQHF. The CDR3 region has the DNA TGTGCCAGCAGTCACAGGGGCGGGGACGCCCAGCATTTT.